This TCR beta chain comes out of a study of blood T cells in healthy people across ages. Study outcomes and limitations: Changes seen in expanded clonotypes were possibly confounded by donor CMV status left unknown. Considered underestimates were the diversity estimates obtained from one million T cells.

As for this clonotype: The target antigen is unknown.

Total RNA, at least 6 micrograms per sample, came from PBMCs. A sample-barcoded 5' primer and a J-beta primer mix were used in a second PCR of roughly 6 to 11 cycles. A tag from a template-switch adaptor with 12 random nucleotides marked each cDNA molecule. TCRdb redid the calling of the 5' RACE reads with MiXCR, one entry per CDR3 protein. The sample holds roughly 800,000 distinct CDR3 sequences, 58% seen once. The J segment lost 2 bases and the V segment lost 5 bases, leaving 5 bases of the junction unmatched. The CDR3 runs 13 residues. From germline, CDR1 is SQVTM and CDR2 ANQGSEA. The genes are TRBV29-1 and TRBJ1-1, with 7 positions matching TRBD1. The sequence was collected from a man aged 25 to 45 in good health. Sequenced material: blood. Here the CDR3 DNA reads TGCAGCGTTATCAGGGGGGGAAACACTGAAGCTTTCTTT. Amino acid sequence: CSVIRGGNTEAFF.